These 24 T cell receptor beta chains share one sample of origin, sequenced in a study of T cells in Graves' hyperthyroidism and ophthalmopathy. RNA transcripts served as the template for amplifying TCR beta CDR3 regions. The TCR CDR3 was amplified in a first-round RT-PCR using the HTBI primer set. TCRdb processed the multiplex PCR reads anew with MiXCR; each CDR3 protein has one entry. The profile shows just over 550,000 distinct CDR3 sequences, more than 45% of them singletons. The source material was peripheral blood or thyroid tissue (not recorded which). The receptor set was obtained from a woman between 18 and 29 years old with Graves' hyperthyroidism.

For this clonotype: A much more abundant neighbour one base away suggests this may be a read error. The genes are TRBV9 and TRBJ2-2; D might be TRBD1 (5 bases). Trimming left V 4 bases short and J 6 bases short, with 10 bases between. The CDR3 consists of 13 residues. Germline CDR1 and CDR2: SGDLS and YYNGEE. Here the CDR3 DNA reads TGTGCCAGCAGCTTAGGGGCCGCCGGGGAGCTGTTTTTT. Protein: CASSLGAAGELFF.

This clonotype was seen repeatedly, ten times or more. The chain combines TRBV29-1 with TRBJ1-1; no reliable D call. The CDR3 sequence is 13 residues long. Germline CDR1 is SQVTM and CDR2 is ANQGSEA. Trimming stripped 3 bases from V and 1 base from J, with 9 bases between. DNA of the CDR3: TGCAGCGTTGATGTAACCCGGAACACTGAAGCTTTCTTT. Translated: CSVDVTRNTEAFF.

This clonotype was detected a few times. CDR3 in DNA: TGTGCCAGCAGCGTCGTGGAGGACCTTGACTATGGCTACACCTTC. This sequence encodes CASSVVEDLDYGYTF. The chain uses TRBV7-2 and TRBJ1-2, with no clear D. The V end lost 5 bases, the J end lost 3 bases, and 16 bases lay between the germline ends. This CDR3 comprises 15 residues. Germline loops: CDR1 SGHTA, CDR2 FQGNSA.

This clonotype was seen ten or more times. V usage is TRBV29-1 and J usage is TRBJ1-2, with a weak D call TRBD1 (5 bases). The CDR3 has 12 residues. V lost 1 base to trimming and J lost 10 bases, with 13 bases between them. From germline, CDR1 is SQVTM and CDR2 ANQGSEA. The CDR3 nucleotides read TGCAGCGTTGAAGGACGGGAAGGGGACTACACCTTC. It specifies CSVEGREGDYTF.

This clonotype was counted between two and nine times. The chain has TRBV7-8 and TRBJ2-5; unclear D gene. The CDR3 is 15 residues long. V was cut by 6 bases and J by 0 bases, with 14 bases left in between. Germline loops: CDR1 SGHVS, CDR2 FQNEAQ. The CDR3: CASSTSGGYQETQYF. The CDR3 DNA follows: TGTGCCAGCAGTACCTCCGGTGGCTACCAAGAGACCCAGTACTTC.

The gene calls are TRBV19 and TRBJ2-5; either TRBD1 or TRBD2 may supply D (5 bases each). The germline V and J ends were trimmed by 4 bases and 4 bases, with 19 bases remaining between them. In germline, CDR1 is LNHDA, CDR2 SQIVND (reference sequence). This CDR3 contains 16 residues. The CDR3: CASSRLQAGALETQYF. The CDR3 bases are TGTGCCAGTAGTAGGTTACAGGCGGGCGCGTTAGAGACCCAGTACTTC.

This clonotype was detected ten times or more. CDR3 in DNA: TGTGCCAGCAGTGAAGCGGTTAGGAATCAGCCCCAGCATTTT. Translated, it gives CASSEAVRNQPQHF. V is TRBV2 and J is TRBJ1-5, with no clear D. Germline V lookup: CDR1 SNHLY, CDR2 FYNNEI. The CDR3 runs to 14 residues. V was trimmed by 0 bases and J by 4 bases, leaving 7 bases between them.

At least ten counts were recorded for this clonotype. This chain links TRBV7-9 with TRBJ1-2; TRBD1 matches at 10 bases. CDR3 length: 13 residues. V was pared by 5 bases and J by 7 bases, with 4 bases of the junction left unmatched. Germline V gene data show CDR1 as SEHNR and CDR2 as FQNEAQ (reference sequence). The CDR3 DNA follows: TGTGCCAGCAGCCTCGACAGGGGGCCTGGCTACACCTTC. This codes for CASSLDRGPGYTF.

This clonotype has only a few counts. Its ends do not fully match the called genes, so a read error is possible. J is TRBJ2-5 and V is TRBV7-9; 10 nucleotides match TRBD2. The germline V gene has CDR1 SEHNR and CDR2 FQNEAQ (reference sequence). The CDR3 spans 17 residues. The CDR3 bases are TGCGCCAGCAGCCAAGATTCGCCGACTAGCGGGTCTGAGACCCAGTACTTC. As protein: CASSQDSPTSGSETQYF.

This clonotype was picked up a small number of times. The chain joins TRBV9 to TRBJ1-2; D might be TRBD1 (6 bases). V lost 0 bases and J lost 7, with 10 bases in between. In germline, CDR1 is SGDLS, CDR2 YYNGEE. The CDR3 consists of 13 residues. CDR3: CASSVATGIGYTF. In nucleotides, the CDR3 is TGTGCCAGCAGCGTAGCTACAGGGATTGGCTACACCTTC.

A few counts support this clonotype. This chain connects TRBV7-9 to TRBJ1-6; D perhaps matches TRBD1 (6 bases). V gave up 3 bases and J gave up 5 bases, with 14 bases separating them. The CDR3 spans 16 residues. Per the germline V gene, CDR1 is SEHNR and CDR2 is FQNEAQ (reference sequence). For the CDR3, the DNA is TGTGCCAGCAGCTTTGGCCCCAGGGACAATAATTCACCCCTCCACTTT. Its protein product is CASSFGPRDNNSPLHF.

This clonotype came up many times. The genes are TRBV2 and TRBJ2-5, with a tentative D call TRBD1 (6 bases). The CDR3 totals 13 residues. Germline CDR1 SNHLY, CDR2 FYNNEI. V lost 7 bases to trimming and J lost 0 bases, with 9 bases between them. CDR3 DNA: TGTGCCAGCATCACAGGGTACCAAGAGACCCAGTACTTC. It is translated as CASITGYQETQYF. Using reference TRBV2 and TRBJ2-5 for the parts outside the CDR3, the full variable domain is EPEVTQTPSHQVTQMGQEVILRCVPISNHLYFYWYRQILGQKVEFLVSFYNNEISEKSEIFDDQFSVERPDGSNFTLKIRSTKLEDSAMYFCASITGYQETQYFGPGTRLLVL.

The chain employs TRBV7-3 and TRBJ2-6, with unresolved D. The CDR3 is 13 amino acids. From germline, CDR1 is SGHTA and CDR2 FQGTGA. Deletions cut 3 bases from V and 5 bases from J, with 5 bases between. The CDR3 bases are TGTGCCAGCAGCTTCGACAGGGCCAACGTCCTGACTTTC. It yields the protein CASSFDRANVLTF.

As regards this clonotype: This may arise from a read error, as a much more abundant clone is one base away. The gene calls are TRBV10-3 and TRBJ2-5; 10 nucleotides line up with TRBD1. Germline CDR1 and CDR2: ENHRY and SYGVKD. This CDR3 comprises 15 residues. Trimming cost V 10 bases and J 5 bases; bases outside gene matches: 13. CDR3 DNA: TGTGCCAACAGCACCGGGACAGGGGAGGTGGAGACCCAGTACTTC. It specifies CANSTGTGEVETQYF.

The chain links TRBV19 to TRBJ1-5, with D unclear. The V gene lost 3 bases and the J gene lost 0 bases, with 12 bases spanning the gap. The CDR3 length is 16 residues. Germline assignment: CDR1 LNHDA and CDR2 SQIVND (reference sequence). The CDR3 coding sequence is TGTGCCAGTAGTATTCTCCCATACAGTAGCAATCAGCCCCAGCATTTT. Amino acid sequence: CASSILPYSSNQPQHF.

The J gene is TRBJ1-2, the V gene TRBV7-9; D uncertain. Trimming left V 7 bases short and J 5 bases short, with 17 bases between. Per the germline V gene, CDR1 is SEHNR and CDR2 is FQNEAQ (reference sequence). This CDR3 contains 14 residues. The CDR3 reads CASNPLGLSYGYTF. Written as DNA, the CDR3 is TGTGCCAGCAACCCGCTAGGGCTCAGTTATGGCTACACCTTC.

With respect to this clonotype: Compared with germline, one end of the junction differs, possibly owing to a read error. The CDR3 DNA is TGCGCCAGCAGTGAGGTTGTGGGCGAGGAGTTGTTTTTT. Residues: CASSEVVGEELFF. V is TRBV10-1 and J is TRBJ2-2; D gene ambiguous. From germline, CDR1 is WNHNN and CDR2 SYGVQD (reference sequence). The CDR3 spans 13 residues.

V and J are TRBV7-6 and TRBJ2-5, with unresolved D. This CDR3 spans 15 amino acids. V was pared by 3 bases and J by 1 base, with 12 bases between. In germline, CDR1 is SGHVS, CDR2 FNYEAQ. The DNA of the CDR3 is TGTGCCAGCAGCTTTCCCCTGACGTCCCAAGAGACCCAGTACTTC. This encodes CASSFPLTSQETQYF. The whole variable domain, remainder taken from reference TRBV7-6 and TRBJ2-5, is GAGVSQSPRYKVTKRGQDVALRCDPISGHVSLYWYRQALGQGPEFLTYFNYEAQQDKSGLPNDRFSAERPEGSISTLTIQRTEQRDSAMYRCASSFPLTSQETQYFGPGTRLLVL.

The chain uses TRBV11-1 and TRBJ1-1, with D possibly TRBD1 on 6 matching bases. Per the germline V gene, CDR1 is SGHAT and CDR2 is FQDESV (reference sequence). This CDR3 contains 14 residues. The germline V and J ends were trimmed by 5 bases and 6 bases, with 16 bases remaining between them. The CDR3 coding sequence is TGTGCCAGCAGCACCACTACAGGGTTGGCTGAAGCTTTCTTT. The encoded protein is CASSTTTGLAEAFF. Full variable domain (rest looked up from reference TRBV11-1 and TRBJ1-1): EAEVAQSPRYKITEKSQAVAFWCDPISGHATLYWYRQILGQGPELLVQFQDESVVDDSQLPKDRFSAERLKGVDSTLKIQPAELGDSAMYLCASSTTTGLAEAFFGQGTRLTVV.

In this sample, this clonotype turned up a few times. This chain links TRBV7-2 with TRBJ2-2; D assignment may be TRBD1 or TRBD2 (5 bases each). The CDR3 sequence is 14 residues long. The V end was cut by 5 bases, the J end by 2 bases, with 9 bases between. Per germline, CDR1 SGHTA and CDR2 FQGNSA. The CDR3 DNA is TGTGCCAGCAGCCCGAGGGGTAACACCGGGGAGCTGTTTTTT. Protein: CASSPRGNTGELFF.

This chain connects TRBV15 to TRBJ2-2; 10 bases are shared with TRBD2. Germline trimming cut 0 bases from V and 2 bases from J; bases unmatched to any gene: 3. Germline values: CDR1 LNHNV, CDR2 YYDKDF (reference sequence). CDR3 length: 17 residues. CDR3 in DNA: TGTGCCACCAGCAGAGATAGACTAGCGGGTAACACCGGGGAGCTGTTTTTT. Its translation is CATSRDRLAGNTGELFF. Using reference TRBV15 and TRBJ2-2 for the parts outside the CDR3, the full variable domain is DAMVIQNPRYQVTQFGKPVTLSCSQTLNHNVMYWYQQKSSQAPKLLFHYYDKDFNNEADTPDNFQSRRPNTSFCFLDIRSPGLGDTAMYLCATSRDRLAGNTGELFFGEGSRLTVL.

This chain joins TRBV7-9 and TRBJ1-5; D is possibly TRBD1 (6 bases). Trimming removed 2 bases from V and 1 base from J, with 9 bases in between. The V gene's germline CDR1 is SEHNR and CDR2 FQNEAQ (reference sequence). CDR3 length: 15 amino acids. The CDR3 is CASSLNRVSNQPQHF. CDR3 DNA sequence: TGTGCCAGCAGCTTAAACAGGGTGAGCAATCAGCCCCAGCATTTT.

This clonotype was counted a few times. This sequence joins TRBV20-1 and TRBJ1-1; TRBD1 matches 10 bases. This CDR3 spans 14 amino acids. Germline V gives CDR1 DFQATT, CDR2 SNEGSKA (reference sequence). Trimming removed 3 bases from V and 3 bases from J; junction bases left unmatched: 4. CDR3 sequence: CSASRQGAYTEAFF. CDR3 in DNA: TGCAGTGCTAGCAGACAGGGGGCATACACTGAAGCTTTCTTT.

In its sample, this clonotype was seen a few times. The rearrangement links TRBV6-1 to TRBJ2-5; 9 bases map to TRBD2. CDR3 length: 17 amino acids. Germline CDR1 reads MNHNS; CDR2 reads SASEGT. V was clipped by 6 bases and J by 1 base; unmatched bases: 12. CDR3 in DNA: TGTGCCAGCAGGTGGCGGGAGGGCGAGAGGGGCCAAGAGACCCAGTACTTC. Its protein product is CASRWREGERGQETQYF.